These 21 T cell receptor beta chains share one sample of origin, sequenced in a study of blood T cell repertoires in COVID-19. Profiled with immunoSEQ multiplex PCR; TCRdb holds only in-frame clones, not every one. Found here are fewer than 300,000 clones, around 90% of them singletons; the top ten hold roughly 9.1%. The sequenced sample consisted of peripheral blood. All receptors come from a man aged 18 to 30 with active or convalescent COVID-19.

The rearrangement uses TRBV2 and TRBJ1-2; D not certain. V lost 4 bases and J lost 3, with 12 bases in between. Germline assignment: CDR1 SNHLY and CDR2 FYNNEI. CDR3 length equals 14 residues. The CDR3 region has the DNA TGTGCCAGCAGTGCACTAGATCGGCACTATGGCTACACCTTC. Translated: CASSALDRHYGYTF.

The genes are TRBV12-1 and TRBJ2-3; whether TRBD2, the table's D call, matches the DNA was not checked. TRBV12-1 is an annotated pseudogene. The CDR3 consists of 17 residues. CDR3 coding DNA: TGTGCCAGCAGCCCCGCTCCCGGGGGAGGGGGGTTTGGTACGCAGTATTTT. It translates to CASSPAPGGGGFGTQYF.

This chain joins TRBV10-3 and TRBJ2-1, with 8 bases fitting TRBD2. The CDR3 sequence is 19 residues long. Per the germline V gene, CDR1 is ENHRY and CDR2 is SYGVKD. Trimming cost V 1 base and J 0 bases; bases outside gene matches: 11. The CDR3 sequence: CAISEWSVAGITSYNEQFF. CDR3 bases: TGTGCCATCAGTGAGTGGTCGGTAGCGGGGATCACCTCCTACAATGAGCAGTTCTTC.

The rearrangement joins TRBV2 to TRBJ1-2; D is possibly TRBD1 (6 bases). CDR1 is SNHLY, CDR2 FYNNEI, per germline. The germline V and J ends were trimmed by 5 bases and 4 bases, with 11 bases remaining between them. This CDR3 region has 13 residues. Here the CDR3 reads CASSSTGFYGYTF. The CDR3 region has the DNA TGTGCCAGCAGTTCAACAGGGTTCTATGGCTACACCTTC. Full variable domain (missing parts from reference TRBV2 and TRBJ1-2): EPEVTQTPSHQVTQMGQEVILRCVPISNHLYFYWYRQILGQKVEFLVSFYNNEISEKSEIFDDQFSVERPDGSNFTLKIRSTKLEDSAMYFCASSSTGFYGYTFGSGTRLTVV.

For the CDR3, the DNA is TGTGCCAGCAGTTTAGGGCGTAGTCTAGCGGGGGGAAAAACCGGGGAGCTGTTTTTT. Its translation: CASSLGRSLAGGKTGELFF. The V and J genes are TRBV27 and TRBJ2-2; 11 positions agree with TRBD2. Germline-derived CDR1 and CDR2 are MNHEY and SMNVEV (reference sequence). J was trimmed by 5 bases and V by 2 bases; bases with no gene match: 13. The CDR3 contains 19 residues.

CDR3 DNA sequence: TGTGCCAGCAGCCAAGCCAGTCGGACAGGGGGGTATGGCTACACCTTC. Amino acid sequence: CASSQASRTGGYGYTF. The V gene is TRBV3-1 (or the pseudogene TRBV3-2), the J gene TRBJ1-2; 10 nucleotides agree with TRBD1. Germline V CDR1 and CDR2: LGHDT, YNNKEL (reference sequence). Trimming took 1 base from V and 5 from J; bases not matched to a gene: 7. The CDR3 covers 16 residues.

The chain employs TRBV3-1 (or the pseudogene TRBV3-2) and TRBJ2-3; 11 bases are a match to TRBD2. The CDR3 is 16 amino acids. Losses at the gene ends were 1 base for V and 0 bases for J; bases not matched to a gene: 0. Germline-derived CDR1 and CDR2 are LGHDT and YNNKEL (reference sequence). The CDR3: CASSQASGGSTDTQYF. CDR3 DNA: TGTGCCAGCAGCCAAGCTAGCGGGGGGAGCACAGATACGCAGTATTTT.

The chain links TRBV7-9 to TRBJ1-1; the match to TRBD1 covers 11 bases. J was trimmed by 11 bases and V by 4 bases; bases with no gene match: 9. The CDR3 runs 14 residues. Germline CDR1 reads SEHNR; CDR2 reads FQNEAQ (reference sequence). The CDR3 nucleotides read TGTGCCAGCAGCTCGGGACAGGGGGTTTTGGAGGCTTTCTTT. It encodes CASSSGQGVLEAFF. Full variable domain (outside the CDR3, taken from reference TRBV7-9 and TRBJ1-1): DTGVSQNPRHKITKRGQNVTFRCDPISEHNRLYWYRQTLGQGPEFLTYFQNEAQLEKSRLLSDRFSAERPKGSFSTLEIQRTEQGDSAMYLCASSSGQGVLEAFFGQGTRLTVV.

J is TRBJ1-1 and V is TRBV4-1; possible D gene TRBD1, 6 bases. With 5 bases removed from V and 7 bases from J, the gap between germline ends came to 14 bases. CDR3 size: 13 residues. In germline, CDR1 is MGHRA, CDR2 YSYEKL. The CDR3 is CASSDYREGEAFF. In DNA form, the CDR3 reads TGCGCCAGCAGCGACTACAGGGAAGGTGAAGCTTTCTTT.

This clone was found a few times. The gene calls are TRBV25-1 and TRBJ1-4; 7 bases are a match to TRBD1. The CDR3 has 16 amino acids. Germline V CDR1 and CDR2: MGHDK, SYGVNS. Trimming at V came to 2 bases and at J to 8 bases, leaving 11 bases not matched to a gene. Written as DNA, the CDR3 is TGTGCCAGCAGTGAACAGCCGGGACAGCTGAGGGAAAAACTGTTTTTT. Amino acid sequence: CASSEQPGQLREKLFF.

The chain combines TRBV9 with TRBJ1-2; D may be TRBD1 (5 bases). Trimming left V 4 bases short and J 1 base short, with 14 bases between. The CDR3 has 15 amino acids. Germline V gene sequence: CDR1 SGDLS, CDR2 YYNGEE. The CDR3 DNA reads TGTGCCAGCAGCCCCCTCCTCGGGGGTAACTATGGCTACACCTTC. This codes for CASSPLLGGNYGYTF.

This clone has a handful of counts. This chain joins TRBV7-8 and TRBJ1-3; D is possibly TRBD1 (6 bases). The germline V and J ends were trimmed by 8 bases and 3 bases, with 11 bases remaining between them. Germline V gives CDR1 SGHVS, CDR2 FQNEAQ. The CDR3 extends over 13 amino acids. In DNA, the CDR3 is TGTGCCAGCGGAAACAGGGTTGGAAACACCATATATTTT. Protein sequence: CASGNRVGNTIYF.

The chain recombines TRBV11-3 with TRBJ2-1, with 7 bases identical to TRBD1. Trimming at V came to 5 bases and at J to 0 bases, leaving 4 bases not matched to a gene. CDR3 length equals 15 residues. Looked up from germline, CDR1 is SGHNT and CDR2 is YENEEA. The DNA of the CDR3 is TGTGCCAGCAGCGACAGGGATTCCTCCTACAATGAGCAGTTCTTC. Its translation: CASSDRDSSYNEQFF.

The chain carries TRBV12-3 or TRBV12-4 and TRBJ1-4; a possible D gene is TRBD1 (6 bases). V dropped 6 bases and J dropped 6 bases, with 11 bases sitting between them. This CDR3 is 13 amino acids long. Here the CDR3 DNA reads TGTGCCAGCAGCATGGACAGTTATGAAAAACTGTTTTTT. It specifies CASSMDSYEKLFF.

The chain combines TRBV7-6 with TRBJ2-1, with unresolved D. The germline CDR1 and CDR2 sequences are SGHVS and FNYEAQ. V gave up 2 bases and J gave up 0 bases, with 8 bases separating them. The CDR3 has 15 amino acids. The CDR3 loop reads CASSLQQSSYNEQFF. The CDR3 region has the DNA TGTGCCAGCAGCTTACAACAGAGCTCCTACAATGAGCAGTTCTTC.

This chain joins TRBV19 and TRBJ1-6; 9 bases are a match to TRBD1. Germline CDR1 is LNHDA and CDR2 is SQIVND (reference sequence). This CDR3 is built from 14 residues. Trimming removed 7 bases from V and 7 bases from J; junction bases left unmatched: 5. CDR3 amino acids: CASKTGTGNSPLHF. In nucleotides, the CDR3 is TGTGCCAGTAAGACTGGGACAGGGAATTCACCCCTCCACTTT.

The chain employs TRBV24-1 and TRBJ2-1; the D gene is possibly TRBD1 (5 bases). Per the germline V gene, CDR1 is KGHDR and CDR2 is SFDVKD. The V end was cut by 6 bases, the J end by 5 bases, with 10 bases between. This CDR3 is built from 13 residues. The CDR3 nucleotides are TGTGCCACCAGTCCCCAGGGAAACAATGAGCAGTTCTTC. Translation gives CATSPQGNNEQFF.

The CDR3 region is CASSSSGHISNTEAFF. DNA for the CDR3: TGCGCCAGCAGCTCATCGGGACATATTTCCAACACTGAAGCTTTCTTT. The rearrangement links TRBV5-1 to TRBJ1-1, with a possible D match to TRBD1 (6 bases). Deletions cut 3 bases from V and 2 bases from J, with 17 bases between. This CDR3 spans 16 amino acids. Germline-derived CDR1 and CDR2 are SGHRS and YFSETQ.

The V gene is TRBV7-9, the J gene TRBJ2-5, with TRBD1 matching over 10 bases. Trimming took 1 base from V and 5 from J; bases not matched to a gene: 4. Looked up from germline, CDR1 is SEHNR and CDR2 is FQNEAQ (reference sequence). This CDR3 is 15 amino acids long. Here the CDR3 DNA reads TGTGCCAGCAGCTTAGGACAGGGGGCCGGTGAGACCCAGTACTTC. Protein product: CASSLGQGAGETQYF.

This rearrangement joins TRBV4-1 to TRBJ2-7, with unresolved D. V was pared by 0 bases and J by 3 bases, with 6 bases between. This CDR3 contains 13 residues. Germline V gene data show CDR1 as MGHRA and CDR2 as YSYEKL. The CDR3 spells CASSQDPVYEQYF. The CDR3 region has the DNA TGCGCCAGCAGCCAAGACCCGGTCTACGAGCAGTACTTC.

The CDR3 reads CASSQDRVSGNTIYF. The CDR3 nucleotides read TGTGCCAGCAGCCAAGACAGGGTCTCTGGAAACACCATATATTTT. V gene TRBV3-1 (or the pseudogene TRBV3-2) combines with J gene TRBJ1-3, with D tentatively TRBD1 (5 bases). V dropped 0 bases and J dropped 0 bases, with 6 bases sitting between them. The CDR3 sequence is 15 residues long. CDR1 and CDR2 (germline): LGHDT, YNNKEL (reference sequence).